These 32 T cell receptor beta chains came from one sample sequenced in a study of blood T cell repertoires in COVID-19. Produced via immunoSEQ multiplex PCR; TCRdb's table is partial and in-frame only. Altogether about 50,000 clones are present, around 88% being singletons, with the ten largest covering approximately 2.1%. Sequencing was performed on peripheral blood. These receptors came from a woman aged 55-75 years with acute or convalescent COVID-19.

The chain uses TRBV6-1 and TRBJ1-6; D unclear. CDR1 is MNHNS and CDR2 is SASEGT in the germline V gene. This CDR3 comprises 14 residues. The V gene lost 3 bases and the J gene lost 10 bases, with 13 bases spanning the gap. The CDR3, as DNA: TGTGCCAGCAGTGAGTCAATGAGCGGATCACCCCTCCACTTT. The encoded protein is CASSESMSGSPLHF.

The chain is built from TRBV18 and TRBJ2-1, with 9 bases aligning to TRBD1. Per the germline V gene, CDR1 is KGHSH and CDR2 is LQKENI. Unmatched junction bases numbered 2, after V lost 5 bases and J lost 0 bases. CDR3 length: 15 amino acids. The CDR3 sequence is CASSSQGASYNEQFF. Written as DNA, the CDR3 is TGTGCCAGCTCATCACAGGGGGCCTCCTACAATGAGCAGTTCTTC.

This chain links TRBV30 with TRBJ1-1; maybe TRBD1 (6 bases). Germline-derived CDR1 and CDR2 are GTSNPN and SVGIG (reference sequence). The CDR3 runs to 14 residues. V was pared by 0 bases and J by 1 base, with 9 bases between. The CDR3 here is CAWSVGQRNTEAFF. The CDR3 nucleotides read TGTGCCTGGAGTGTAGGACAGCGGAACACTGAAGCTTTCTTT.

The chain has TRBV19 and TRBJ1-2; D is unresolved. The germline V gene has CDR1 LNHDA and CDR2 SQIVND (reference sequence). This CDR3 is 16 amino acids long. The V end lost 6 bases, the J end lost 1 base, and 18 bases lay between the germline ends. CDR3 nucleotides: TGTGCCAGTAGCCCTCCTCCACGGACTGTTAACTATGGCTACACCTTC. This translates into CASSPPPRTVNYGYTF.

Notes on this clone: A junction end diverges from the germline sequence, so it may reflect a read error. The V call is TRBV7-6, the J call TRBJ1-1, with D possibly matching TRBD1 (5 bases). The CDR3 is 15 amino acids. Germline CDR1 reads SGHVS; CDR2 reads FNYEAQ. The CDR3 coding sequence is TGTGCCAGCAGCTTAGTTACCAAGAAAGGGGCTGAGGCTTTCTTT. Translation: CASSLVTKKGAEAFF.

This chain uses TRBV2 with TRBJ1-4; TRBD1 aligns across 7 bases. The CDR3 has 14 residues. CDR1 is SNHLY and CDR2 is FYNNEI in the germline V gene. The junction had 4 bases not matched to a gene; V was cut back by 5 bases and J by 4 bases. The CDR3 reads CASSYRDSNEKLFF. The CDR3 DNA reads TGTGCCAGCAGTTACCGGGACAGTAATGAAAAACTGTTTTTT.

The chain carries TRBV7-8 and TRBJ1-1, with TRBD1 identical over 8 bases. From germline, CDR1 is SGHVS and CDR2 FQNEAQ. This CDR3 is 17 amino acids long. V lost 5 bases to trimming and J lost 0 bases; unmatched junction nucleotides: 11. CDR3 sequence (DNA): TGTGCCAGCAGCCTCGACAGGGGCCTTCTAATGAACACTGAAGCTTTCTTT. It is translated as CASSLDRGLLMNTEAFF.

This rearrangement joins TRBV19 to TRBJ2-1, with D perhaps matching TRBD2 (5 bases). The V and J ends lost 1 base and 7 bases respectively, with 20 bases between them. The CDR3 is made up of 17 amino acids. CDR1 and CDR2 (germline): LNHDA, SQIVND (reference sequence). CDR3 DNA sequence: TGTGCCAGTAGTATAGGGTTCCTAGCTTCGGGCCTGAATGAGCAGTTCTTC. Amino acids: CASSIGFLASGLNEQFF.

A remark on this clone: The same CDR3 can be traced to other DNA sequences in this sample. This chain links TRBV30 with TRBJ1-2; D uncertain. Trimming cost V 0 bases and J 2 bases, with 7 bases left between them. From germline, CDR1 is GTSNPN and CDR2 SVGIG (reference sequence). The CDR3 sequence is 13 residues long. The CDR3 spells CAWSVSQNYGYTF. For the CDR3, the DNA is TGTGCCTGGAGTGTGTCCCAGAACTATGGCTACACCTTC.

The gene calls are TRBV3-1 (or the pseudogene TRBV3-2) and TRBJ1-3; 7 positions agree with TRBD1. The CDR3 extends over 14 amino acids. The V and J ends lost 5 bases and 1 base, in that order; junction bases with no gene match: 2. In germline, CDR1 is LGHDT, CDR2 YNNKEL (reference sequence). In DNA form, the CDR3 reads TGTGCCAGCAGCAAACAGGGGTCTGGAAACACCATATATTTT. Its translation: CASSKQGSGNTIYF.

The chain uses TRBV5-5 and TRBJ2-1, with D uncertain. Germline loops: CDR1 SGHKS, CDR2 YYEKEE (reference sequence). The V end was cut by 1 base, the J end by 0 bases, with 5 bases between. The CDR3 is 14 residues long. CDR3 protein: CASSLSSSYNEQFF. DNA of the CDR3: TGTGCCAGCAGCTTGTCGAGCTCCTACAATGAGCAGTTCTTC.

There are a few counts of this clone. V and J are TRBV2 and TRBJ1-3; D not certain. CDR1 and CDR2 (germline): SNHLY, FYNNEI. Trimming took off 6 bases at V and 0 bases at J, with 9 bases between the two ends. This CDR3 contains 14 residues. CDR3 nucleotides: TGTGCCAGCAGAATGACAAGCTCTGGAAACACCATATATTTT. Encoded protein: CASRMTSSGNTIYF.

The chain carries TRBV6-5 and TRBJ1-2, with TRBD1 as a possible D gene (5 bases). The length of the CDR3 is 15 residues. V was pared by 6 bases and J by 3 bases, with 17 bases between. Germline V CDR1 and CDR2: MNHEY, SVGAGI. Here the CDR3 DNA reads TGTGCCAGCAGGGAGGGGTCAGGGTCCTACTATGGCTACACCTTC. Protein sequence: CASREGSGSYYGYTF.

This rearrangement joins TRBV11-2 to TRBJ1-1; D not resolved. The CDR3 length is 13 residues. Trimming removed 0 bases from V and 4 bases from J, with 6 bases in between. The germline gives CDR1 SGHAT, CDR2 FQNNGV. CDR3 sequence reads: CASSLESITEAFF. CDR3 bases: TGTGCCAGCAGCTTAGAATCAATCACTGAAGCTTTCTTT.

The table lists this clone with a few counts. This rearrangement joins TRBV28 to TRBJ1-2; no reliable D call. V lost 4 bases to trimming and J lost 8 bases, with 11 bases between them. This CDR3 is built from 12 residues. Germline assignment: CDR1 MDHEN and CDR2 SYDVKM. The CDR3 DNA reads TGTGCCAGCAGTTCCCAGGCGGGAGGCTACACCTTC. Translated, it gives CASSSQAGGYTF.

The rearrangement joins TRBV5-1 to TRBJ2-1; D ambiguous. Germline V gene sequence: CDR1 SGHRS, CDR2 YFSETQ. The V and J ends lost 1 base and 10 bases respectively, with 9 bases between them. The CDR3 totals 12 residues. The CDR3 loop is CASSLTLEEQFF. The CDR3 bases are TGCGCCAGCAGCTTGACTTTAGAGGAGCAGTTCTTC.

This chain links TRBV19 with TRBJ1-1; D is unresolved. The V gene lost 2 bases and the J gene lost 0 bases, with 10 bases spanning the gap. This CDR3 has 15 residues. CDR1 LNHDA and CDR2 SQIVND come from the germline V gene (reference sequence). Written as DNA, the CDR3 is TGTGCCAGTAGTATACAGGCTTACATGAACACTGAAGCTTTCTTT. It translates to CASSIQAYMNTEAFF.

The rearrangement uses TRBV6-5 and TRBJ1-1; D possibly corresponds to TRBD1 (6 bases). Germline CDR1 MNHEY, CDR2 SVGAGI. The germline V and J ends were trimmed by 6 bases and 4 bases, with 15 bases remaining between them. This CDR3 is built from 14 residues. CDR3 in amino acids: CASSPTGLGTEAFF. The CDR3 region has the DNA TGTGCCAGCAGCCCAACAGGGCTGGGCACTGAAGCTTTCTTT.

This clone was observed once. This chain joins TRBV4-2 and TRBJ2-1; 16 nucleotides line up with TRBD2. The length of the CDR3 is 18 residues. Germline V gene data show CDR1 as LGHNA and CDR2 as YNFKEQ. The V and J ends lost 1 base and 7 bases, in that order; junction bases with no gene match: 7. DNA of the CDR3: TGTGCCAGCAGCCAAGTGGGACTAGCGGGAGGGAGTGCGAATGAGCAGTTCTTC. This codes for CASSQVGLAGGSANEQFF.

The J gene is TRBJ1-2, the V gene TRBV6-1, with no clear D. V was trimmed by 0 bases and J by 7 bases, leaving 15 bases between them. This CDR3 is built from 15 residues. The germline CDR1 and CDR2 sequences are MNHNS and SASEGT. CDR3 protein: CASSEAFEVPGGYTF. The CDR3 bases are TGTGCCAGCAGTGAAGCGTTTGAGGTCCCTGGTGGCTACACCTTC.

This chain's CDR3 is CASSQALQPKQTQYF. In DNA form, the CDR3 reads TGCGCCAGCAGCCAAGCCTTACAACCCAAACAGACCCAGTACTTC. The rearrangement links TRBV4-1 to TRBJ2-5; D gene unclear. V lost 1 base to trimming and J lost 6 bases, with 15 bases between them. Germline-derived CDR1 and CDR2 are MGHRA and YSYEKL. This CDR3 comprises 15 residues.

The chain recombines TRBV3-1 (or the pseudogene TRBV3-2) with TRBJ2-1, with D possibly being TRBD2 (6 bases). The CDR3 is 12 amino acids. Between the trimmed V and J ends, which lost 2 bases and 10 bases, there was a span of 9 bases. The germline CDR1 and CDR2 sequences are LGHDT and YNNKEL (reference sequence). The CDR3 nucleotides read TGTGCCAGCAGCCAATTAGCGGAGGAGCAGTTCTTC. Its protein product is CASSQLAEEQFF.

The chain combines TRBV6-5 with TRBJ2-7; 7 bases agree with TRBD1. Trimming cost V 3 bases and J 3 bases; bases outside gene matches: 5. From germline, CDR1 is MNHEY and CDR2 SVGAGI. The CDR3 has 14 amino acids. CDR3 sequence reads: CASSYQDRIYEQYF. The CDR3 nucleotides are TGTGCCAGCAGTTATCAGGACAGGATCTACGAGCAGTACTTC.

The genes are TRBV14 and TRBJ1-2; 9 bases align to TRBD1. CDR1 and CDR2 from the germline V gene are SGHDN and FVKESK. CDR3 length: 18 residues. V shed 4 bases and J 3 bases; nucleotides not matched to a gene: 15. CDR3 region: CASSPQFYRGPWDYGYTF. CDR3 coding DNA: TGTGCCAGCAGCCCACAATTTTACAGGGGGCCCTGGGACTATGGCTACACCTTC.

The chain joins TRBV6-5 to TRBJ1-2; 10 bases are a match to TRBD1. The CDR3 has 15 residues. CDR1 and CDR2 from the germline V gene are MNHEY and SVGAGI. V dropped 6 bases and J dropped 8; count of bases not matched to a gene: 12. The CDR3 DNA reads TGTGCCAGCAGGGGGGACAGGGGATCACTATTCGGCTACACCTTC. This translates into CASRGDRGSLFGYTF.

The chain carries TRBV5-5 and TRBJ1-1, with 12 bases matching TRBD1. The CDR3 length is 15 residues. Germline lookup yields CDR1 SGHKS and CDR2 YYEKEE (reference sequence). The V and J ends lost 4 bases and 5 bases, in that order; junction bases with no gene match: 6. The CDR3 is CASSRQGQGATEAFF. In nucleotides, the CDR3 is TGTGCCAGCAGCAGGCAGGGACAGGGGGCGACTGAAGCTTTCTTT.

The chain uses TRBV5-4 and TRBJ2-1; 8 nucleotides agree with TRBD2. The CDR3 spans 19 residues. In germline, CDR1 is SGHNT, CDR2 YYREEE (reference sequence). J lost 4 bases, V lost 8 bases, and 23 bases had no gene match. CDR3 DNA: TGTGCCAGTTCCTTGCCGTTTGGTAGCGGGAAAAATCTATACAATGAGCAGTTCTTC. Its protein product is CASSLPFGSGKNLYNEQFF.

This clone has a single count. CDR3 sequence (DNA): TGTGCCAGCAGCCTCAGTACAAACACTGAAGCTTTCTTT. Translating it yields CASSLSTNTEAFF. The V gene is TRBV6-5, the J gene TRBJ1-1; D ambiguous. Trimming pared 6 bases from V and 2 bases from J, leaving 10 bases between. The CDR3 is 13 amino acids. Germline V gene sequence: CDR1 MNHEY, CDR2 SVGAGI.

This chain connects TRBV7-2 to TRBJ2-4; D not resolved. Trimming cost V 2 bases and J 4 bases, with 9 bases left between them. Per germline, CDR1 SGHTA and CDR2 FQGNSA. The CDR3 is 14 amino acids. This chain's CDR3 is CASSLTYQKNIQYF. As DNA, the CDR3 is TGTGCCAGCAGCTTAACGTACCAGAAAAACATTCAGTACTTC. Drawing the rest from reference TRBV7-2 and TRBJ2-4, the complete variable domain is GAGVSQSPSNKVTEKGKDVELRCDPISGHTALYWYRQSLGQGLEFLIYFQGNSAPDKSGLPSDRFSAERTGGSVSTLTIQRTQQEDSAVYLCASSLTYQKNIQYFGAGTRLSVL.

The V and J genes are TRBV7-6 and TRBJ1-2; maybe TRBD1 (5 bases). Per the germline V gene, CDR1 is SGHVS and CDR2 is FNYEAQ. The CDR3 runs 16 residues. Trimming took off 6 bases at V and 3 bases at J, with 20 bases between the two ends. DNA for the CDR3: TGTGCCAGCAGTCCCAATGTCCAGGGTTCCCACTATGGCTACACCTTC. Translating it yields CASSPNVQGSHYGYTF.

The chain has TRBV5-1 and TRBJ1-6, with TRBD1 matching 7 bases. CDR1 and CDR2 (germline): SGHRS, YFSETQ. V gave up 2 bases and J gave up 6 bases; unmatched junction bases: 8. This CDR3 has 16 amino acids. The CDR3 loop reads CASSFTVRDSNSPLHF. As DNA, the CDR3 is TGCGCCAGCAGCTTTACCGTGAGGGACAGTAATTCACCCCTCCACTTT.

This chain joins TRBV4-1 and TRBJ1-4; D is uncertain. The length of the CDR3 is 17 residues. Germline loops: CDR1 MGHRA, CDR2 YSYEKL. Trimming stripped 1 base from V and 4 bases from J, with 16 bases between. The CDR3 protein is CASSQAPGKRGNEKLFF. The CDR3 nucleotides are TGCGCCAGCAGCCAAGCCCCGGGCAAGCGGGGTAATGAAAAACTGTTTTTT.